This record looks at one T cell receptor beta chain sequence and its context. The data were taken from a study of cytomegalovirus exposure and HLA in healthy donors. 13 Jbeta primers and 60 Vbeta primers were used for the PCR. The method was immunoSEQ multiplex PCR; TCRdb's version includes in-frame clones alone and lacks a portion of them. Of around 180,000 clones listed, 84% are singletons. Sequences were obtained from PBMCs. This clonotype originated in a girl between 10 and 17 years old in good health and CMV-seropositive.

The CDR3 reads CSVDENSPYEQYF. CDR3 DNA: TGCAGCGTTGATGAGAACAGCCCCTACGAGCAGTACTTC. The chain uses TRBV29-1 and TRBJ2-7; no clear D gene. The CDR3 is 13 residues long. In germline, CDR1 is SQVTM, CDR2 ANQGSEA. The V gene lost 3 bases and the J gene lost 2 bases, with 11 bases spanning the gap.